This TCR beta chain was profiled in a study of blood T cell repertoires in COVID-19. Trimming took 3 bases from V and 0 from J, leaving 15 bases between them. The V gene's germline CDR1 is WSHSY and CDR2 SAAADI. The CDR3 length is 18 residues. Per the original data handling: Amplification of reference gene primers was used by the study to estimate nucleated cell counts. Sequencing was performed with immunoSEQ multiplex PCR; in TCRdb, only in-frame clones are kept and a portion is missing. For V, J and clone size, that table is used; D and trimming come from the DNA. The sample lists about 95,000 clones, around 90% occurring once.

The V gene is TRBV10-2, the J gene TRBJ2-6; tentative D call: TRBD1 (5 bases). The sequenced material came from peripheral blood. The receptor was derived from a woman in her 70s with acute or convalescent COVID-19. The CDR3 spells CASSDTGSISSGANVLTF. The DNA of the CDR3 is TGCGCCAGCAGTGACACAGGTTCTATCTCCTCTGGGGCCAACGTCCTGACTTTC.